This T cell receptor beta chain emerged from a study of OX40 agonist ivuxolimab in advanced cancers. Study overall: The patients' treatment was ivuxolimab, an agonistic anti-OX40 (CD134) antibody.

Profiling relied on immunoSEQ multiplex PCR, and the TCRdb table lists in-frame clones only, not all of them. The sample consists of more than 55,000 clones, roughly 87% of them appearing once. Comments on this clone: Its target is unknown.

Exclusion of a patient followed from autoimmune disease history or systemic immunosuppression. Collection of blood occurred at baseline, at cycle 4 day 1, and at cycle 7 day 1. Regarding the study as a whole: Averaged across samples, CD8+ T cells carried more expanded clones than CD4+ did.

The specimen was CD4+ or CD8+ T cells sorted from blood, collected in a trial of the OX40 agonist ivuxolimab. The receptor was isolated from an adult with an advanced solid tumor such as melanoma, head and neck, liver or kidney cancer.

The CDR3 DNA reads as TGTGCCAGCAGCTTGGGGGTAGGTCTCGATGGGCCAGCCAAAAACATTCAGTACTTC. Protein sequence: CASSLGVGLDGPAKNIQYF. The rearrangement links TRBV13 to TRBJ2-4; the D call may be TRBD1 or TRBD2 (5 bases each). V was cut by 3 bases and J by 0 bases, with 21 bases left in between. Germline CDR1 reads PRHDT; CDR2 reads FYEKMQ (reference sequence). The length of the CDR3 is 19 residues.